Sequencing of this T cell receptor (beta chain) was carried out in a study of cytomegalovirus exposure and HLA in healthy donors. The study's findings and limits: HLA alleles were associated with 15,000 to 20,000 TCR beta sequences in a later analysis at 0.05 false discovery rate.

Comment on this clone: Its antigen is unidentified.

The V segment lost 2 bases and the J segment 6 bases; nucleotides outside the gene matches: 1. CDR3 length equals 14 residues. Germline V CDR1 and CDR2: SEHNR, FQNEAQ (reference sequence). PCR employed 60 Vbeta and 13 Jbeta primers. Here immunoSEQ multiplex PCR was the method, and the copy in TCRdb shows in-frame clones only, minus some. The profile covers some 40,000 clones, with about 80% appearing a single time and over 9.5% taken by the ten largest. Donors were nominally healthy when sampled, though unrecorded immune exposures were likely. The sequencing input was PBMCs. V is TRBV7-9 and J is TRBJ2-4; TRBD2 aligns across 10 bases. The source is a woman between 18 and 29 years old in good health and CMV-seropositive. The CDR3 bases are TGTGCCAGCAGCTTATTAGCGGGGGGAAACATTCAGTACTTC. This gives the protein CASSLLAGGNIQYF.